What follows are 20 T cell receptor beta chains derived from one specimen sequenced in a study of CD8 T cells in Susac syndrome. The authors reverse transcribed roughly 0.5 to 1 ug RNA with random hexamers. One entry per CDR3 protein, called by TCRdb with MiXCR from the immunoSEQ multiplex PCR reads. Counted here are 110,000 or so distinct CDR3 sequences, roughly 92% occurring once; the ten biggest clones make up roughly 0.12%. The material sequenced was CD8+ T cells from PBMCs. The receptors stem from a human donor in good health.

The genes are TRBV19 and TRBJ1-1; D is perhaps TRBD1 (5 bases). Germline V gene sequence: CDR1 LNHDA, CDR2 SQIVND (reference sequence). V gave up 10 bases and J gave up 2 bases, with 14 bases separating them. The CDR3 has 13 residues. CDR3 DNA sequence: TGTGCCACCGGGACGGGCTCTAACACTGAAGCTTTCTTT. It encodes CATGTGSNTEAFF. The whole variable domain, remainder taken from reference TRBV19 and TRBJ1-1, is DGGITQSPKYLFRKEGQNVTLSCEQNLNHDAMYWYRQDPGQGLRLIYYSQIVNDFQKGDIAEGYSVSREKKESFPLTVTSAQKNPTAFYLCATGTGSNTEAFFGQGTRLTVV.

The chain has TRBV7-8 and TRBJ1-4, with TRBD1 matching 10 bases. This CDR3 spans 19 amino acids. V lost 5 bases to trimming and J lost 1 base; unmatched junction nucleotides: 13. Germline values: CDR1 SGHVS, CDR2 FQNEAQ. This chain's CDR3 is CASSLVPGQGLGTNEKLFF. Written as DNA, the CDR3 is TGTGCCAGCAGCCTAGTCCCGGGACAGGGGTTGGGAACTAATGAAAAACTGTTTTTT.

The genes are TRBV7-3 and TRBJ1-2; TRBD1 is a possible D gene (6 bases). Trimming removed 6 bases at V and 0 bases at J, with 17 bases between. Germline CDR1 is SGHTA and CDR2 is FQGTGA. The CDR3 contains 16 residues. The CDR3 here is CASSLGGSGSNYGYTF. In nucleotides, the CDR3 is TGTGCCAGCAGTCTAGGGGGGTCAGGTTCTAACTATGGCTACACCTTC.

The rearrangement uses TRBV5-6 and TRBJ2-7; the match to TRBD2 covers 9 bases. V dropped 2 bases and J dropped 6; count of bases not matched to a gene: 12. The CDR3 runs to 16 residues. CDR1 is SGHDT, CDR2 YYEEEE, per germline. CDR3 DNA: TGTGCCAGCAGCTTCCAGAGGCTAGCGGGGATGGGCGAGCAGTACTTC. It encodes CASSFQRLAGMGEQYF.

J is TRBJ2-2 and V is TRBV20-1; D uncertain. CDR3 length equals 12 residues. V was clipped by 5 bases and J by 4 bases, with 8 bases between them. Looked up from germline, CDR1 is DFQATT and CDR2 is SNEGSKA (reference sequence). CDR3: CSARPFTGELFF. CDR3 coding DNA: TGCAGTGCTCGACCGTTCACCGGGGAGCTGTTTTTT.

The chain links TRBV5-1 to TRBJ2-1, with 8 bases identical to TRBD1. The length of the CDR3 is 14 residues. V shed 6 bases, J shed 2 bases, and the junction held 4 bases outside the gene matches. Looked up from germline, CDR1 is SGHRS and CDR2 is YFSETQ. CDR3 protein: CASKGTGTYNEQFF. CDR3 DNA: TGCGCCAGCAAGGGGACAGGCACCTACAATGAGCAGTTCTTC.

This clonotype is a singleton in its sample. The chain links TRBV5-1 to TRBJ2-2; TRBD2 might be the D (5 bases). The CDR3 totals 14 residues. The V gene lost 1 base and the J gene lost 2 bases, with 6 bases spanning the gap. Germline V gene data show CDR1 as SGHRS and CDR2 as YFSETQ. In DNA form, the CDR3 reads TGCGCCAGCAGCTTGACGGGAAACACCGGGGAGCTGTTTTTT. It yields the protein CASSLTGNTGELFF.

The rearrangement joins TRBV29-1 to TRBJ1-1, with no clear D. CDR1 is SQVTM and CDR2 is ANQGSEA in the germline V gene. V was shortened by 4 bases and J by 5 bases, with 17 bases between the two germline ends. This CDR3 region has 14 residues. The CDR3 loop is CSVGVVTTGTEAFF. CDR3 coding DNA: TGCAGCGTTGGGGTCGTGACAACGGGGACTGAAGCTTTCTTT.

This chain uses TRBV20-1 with TRBJ2-7; 10 bases match TRBD2. The length of the CDR3 is 15 residues. Per the germline V gene, CDR1 is DFQATT and CDR2 is SNEGSKA (reference sequence). V lost 1 base, J lost 6 bases, and 9 bases stayed unmatched. Written as DNA, the CDR3 is TGCAGTGCTAGAGTAGGGGGGACTAGCGCCCTCGAGCAGTACTTC. This sequence encodes CSARVGGTSALEQYF.

The V gene is TRBV6-6, the J gene TRBJ2-1; D gene unclear. The V and J ends lost 0 bases and 0 bases respectively, with 3 bases between them. The CDR3 is 14 residues long. CDR1 is MNHNY and CDR2 is SVGAGI in the germline V gene (reference sequence). CDR3 DNA: TGTGCCAGCAGTTACTCCGTCTCCTACAATGAGCAGTTCTTC. Protein sequence: CASSYSVSYNEQFF.

The genes are TRBV20-1 and TRBJ2-7, with a possible D match to TRBD2 (6 bases). Between the trimmed V and J ends, which lost 4 bases and 0 bases, there was a span of 13 bases. CDR3 length equals 14 residues. Germline lookup yields CDR1 DFQATT and CDR2 SNEGSKA (reference sequence). CDR3 amino acids: CSAIGRESSYEQYF. CDR3 in DNA: TGCAGTGCTATCGGGCGGGAAAGCTCCTACGAGCAGTACTTC.

The chain couples TRBV6-2 or TRBV6-3 to TRBJ2-7; possible D gene TRBD1, 5 bases. From germline, CDR1 is MNHEY and CDR2 SVGEGT. Trimming removed 2 bases at V and 0 bases at J, with 8 bases between. This CDR3 has 14 amino acids. The DNA for the CDR3 is TGTGCCAGCAGTTACCCGACAGTCTCCTACGAGCAGTACTTC. Its protein product is CASSYPTVSYEQYF.

V gene TRBV5-6 combines with J gene TRBJ1-2; D is uncertain. CDR1 SGHDT and CDR2 YYEEEE come from the germline V gene. This CDR3 comprises 15 residues. Trimming took off 0 bases at V and 7 bases at J, with 16 bases between the two ends. In DNA form, the CDR3 reads TGTGCCAGCAGCTTGGAACGGCTTCGGGGAGGTGGCTACACCTTC. Protein product: CASSLERLRGGGYTF.

V is TRBV19 and J is TRBJ2-5, with D unresolved. V gave up 2 bases and J gave up 2 bases, with 9 bases separating them. Germline CDR1 LNHDA, CDR2 SQIVND (reference sequence). The CDR3 is made up of 14 amino acids. The CDR3, as DNA: TGTGCCAGTAGTATAACCAGAGATCAAGAGACCCAGTACTTC. It is translated as CASSITRDQETQYF.

V usage is TRBV7-9 and J usage is TRBJ2-5, with D perhaps being TRBD1 or TRBD2 (5 bases each). The CDR3 length is 14 residues. Germline CDR1 reads SEHNR; CDR2 reads FQNEAQ (reference sequence). Trimming removed 5 bases at V and 3 bases at J, with 13 bases between. The CDR3 DNA reads TGTGCCAGCAGCCTGGGGGACCTAAAAGAGACCCAGTACTTC. It is translated as CASSLGDLKETQYF.

The chain recombines TRBV29-1 with TRBJ1-1; tentatively, D is TRBD1 (5 bases). The CDR3 contains 13 residues. Germline values: CDR1 SQVTM, CDR2 ANQGSEA. The V and J ends lost 5 bases and 1 base respectively, with 11 bases between them. The CDR3 DNA follows: TGCAGCGTTACCCAGGGAGGGAACACTGAAGCTTTCTTT. Protein sequence: CSVTQGGNTEAFF.

The rearrangement links TRBV19 to TRBJ2-2; perhaps D is TRBD1 or TRBD2 (6 bases each). V was pared by 3 bases and J by 3 bases, with 14 bases between. CDR1 is LNHDA and CDR2 is SQIVND in the germline V gene (reference sequence). The CDR3 contains 16 residues. The CDR3 loop is CASSIPSGADTGELFF. The CDR3 region has the DNA TGTGCCAGTAGTATTCCGTCGGGGGCCGACACCGGGGAGCTGTTTTTT.

V usage is TRBV20-1 and J usage is TRBJ2-5; 8 bases agree with TRBD1. V was pared by 5 bases and J by 3 bases, with 5 bases of the junction left unmatched. Germline V lookup: CDR1 DFQATT, CDR2 SNEGSKA (reference sequence). The CDR3 has 13 residues. The chain's CDR3 is CSALQGAEETQYF. For the CDR3, the DNA is TGCAGTGCTCTTCAGGGGGCGGAAGAGACCCAGTACTTC.

The chain carries TRBV24-1 and TRBJ2-2; 13 nucleotides agree with TRBD2. Germline V CDR1 and CDR2: KGHDR, SFDVKD. This CDR3 is built from 19 residues. With 2 bases clipped from V and 0 bases from J, the junction kept 5 bases outside the gene matches. DNA for the CDR3: TGTGCCACCAGTGATTCCCCTGGGACTAGCGGGACGAACACCGGGGAGCTGTTTTTT. Its translation is CATSDSPGTSGTNTGELFF.

This chain uses TRBV15 with TRBJ1-2, with D possibly TRBD1 on 5 matching bases. Deletions cut 1 base from V and 6 bases from J, with 12 bases between. CDR1 is LNHNV and CDR2 is YYDKDF in the germline V gene (reference sequence). The CDR3 is 14 residues long. The CDR3 is CATSRAWQGNGYTF. The CDR3 DNA sequence: TGTGCCACCAGCAGAGCGTGGCAGGGTAATGGCTACACCTTC.